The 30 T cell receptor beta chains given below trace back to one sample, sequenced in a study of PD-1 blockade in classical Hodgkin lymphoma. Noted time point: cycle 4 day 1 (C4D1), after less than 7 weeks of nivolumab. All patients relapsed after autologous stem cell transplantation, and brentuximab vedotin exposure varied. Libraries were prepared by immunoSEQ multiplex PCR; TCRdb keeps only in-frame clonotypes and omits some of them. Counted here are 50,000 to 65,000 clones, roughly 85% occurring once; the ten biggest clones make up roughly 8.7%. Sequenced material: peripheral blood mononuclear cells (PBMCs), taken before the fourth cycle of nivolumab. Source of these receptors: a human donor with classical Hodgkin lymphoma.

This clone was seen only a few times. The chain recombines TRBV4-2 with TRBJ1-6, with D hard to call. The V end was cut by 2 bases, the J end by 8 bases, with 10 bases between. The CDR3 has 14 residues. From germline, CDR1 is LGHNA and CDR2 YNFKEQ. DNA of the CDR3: TGTGCCAGCAGCCAATGGACCATCGATTCACCCCTCCACTTT. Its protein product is CASSQWTIDSPLHF.

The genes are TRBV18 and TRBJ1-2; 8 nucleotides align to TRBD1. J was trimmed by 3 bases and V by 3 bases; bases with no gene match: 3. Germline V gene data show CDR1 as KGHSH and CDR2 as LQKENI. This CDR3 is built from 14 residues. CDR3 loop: CASSPLTGDYGYTF. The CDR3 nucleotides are TGTGCCAGCTCACCGCTGACAGGGGACTATGGCTACACCTTC.

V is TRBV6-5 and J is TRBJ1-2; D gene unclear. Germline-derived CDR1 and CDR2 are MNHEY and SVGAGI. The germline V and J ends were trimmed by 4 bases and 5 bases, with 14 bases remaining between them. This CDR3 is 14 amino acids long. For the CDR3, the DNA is TGTGCCAGCAGTTCTAGACCCGGGGTGTATGGCTACACCTTC. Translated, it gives CASSSRPGVYGYTF.

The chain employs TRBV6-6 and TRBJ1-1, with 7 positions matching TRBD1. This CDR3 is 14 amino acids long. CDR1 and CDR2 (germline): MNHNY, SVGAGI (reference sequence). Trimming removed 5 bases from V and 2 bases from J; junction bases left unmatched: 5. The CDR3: CASSQTGINTEAFF. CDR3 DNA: TGTGCCAGCAGTCAGACAGGGATTAACACTGAAGCTTTCTTT.

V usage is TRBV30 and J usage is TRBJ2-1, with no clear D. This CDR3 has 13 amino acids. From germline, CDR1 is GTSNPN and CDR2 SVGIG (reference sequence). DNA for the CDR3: TGTGCTTACAACAAGGAGACTCACAATGAGCAGTTCTTC. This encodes CAYNKETHNEQFF.

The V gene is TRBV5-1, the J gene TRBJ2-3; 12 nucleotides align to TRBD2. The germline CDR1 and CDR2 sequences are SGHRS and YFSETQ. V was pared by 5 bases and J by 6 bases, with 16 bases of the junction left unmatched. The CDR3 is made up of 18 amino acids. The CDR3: CASRASPSGGAIRDTQYF. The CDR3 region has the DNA TGCGCCAGCAGGGCCAGCCCTAGCGGGGGGGCCATTAGGGATACGCAGTATTTT.

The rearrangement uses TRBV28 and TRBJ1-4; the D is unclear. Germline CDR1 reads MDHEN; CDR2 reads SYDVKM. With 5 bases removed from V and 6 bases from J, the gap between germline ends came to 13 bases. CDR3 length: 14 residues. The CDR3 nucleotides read TGTGCCAGCAGTCGTGGAGGGAGTGATGAAAAACTGTTTTTT. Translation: CASSRGGSDEKLFF.

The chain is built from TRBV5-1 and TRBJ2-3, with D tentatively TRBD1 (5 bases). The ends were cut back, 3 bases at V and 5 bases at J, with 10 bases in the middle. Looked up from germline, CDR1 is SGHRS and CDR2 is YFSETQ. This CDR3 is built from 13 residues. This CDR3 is CASSWGRLDTQYF. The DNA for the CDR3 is TGCGCCAGCAGCTGGGGCCGTTTAGATACGCAGTATTTT.

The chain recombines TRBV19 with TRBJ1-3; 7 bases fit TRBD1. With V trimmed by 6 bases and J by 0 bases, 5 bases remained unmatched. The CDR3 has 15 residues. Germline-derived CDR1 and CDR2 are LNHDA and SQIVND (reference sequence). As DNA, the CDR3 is TGTGCCAGTAGAAGGGACAGCAACTCTGGAAACACCATATATTTT. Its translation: CASRRDSNSGNTIYF.

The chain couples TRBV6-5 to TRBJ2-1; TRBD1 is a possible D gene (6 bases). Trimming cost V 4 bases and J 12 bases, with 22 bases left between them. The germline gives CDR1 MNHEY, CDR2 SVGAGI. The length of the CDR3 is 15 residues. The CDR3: CASSSPALGGGGQFF. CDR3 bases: TGTGCCAGCAGTTCCCCGGCACTAGGGGGTGGTGGGCAGTTCTTC.

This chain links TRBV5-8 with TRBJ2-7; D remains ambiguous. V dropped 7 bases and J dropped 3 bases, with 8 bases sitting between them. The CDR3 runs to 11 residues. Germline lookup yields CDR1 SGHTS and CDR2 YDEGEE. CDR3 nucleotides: TGTGCCAGCTCCCCTGACTACGAGCAGTACTTC. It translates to CASSPDYEQYF.

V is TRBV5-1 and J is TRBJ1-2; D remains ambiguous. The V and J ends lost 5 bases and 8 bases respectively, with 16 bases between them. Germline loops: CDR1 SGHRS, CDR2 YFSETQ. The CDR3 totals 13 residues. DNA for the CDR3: TGCGCCAGCAGTCCGATGGACGGCGGGGGCTACACCTTC. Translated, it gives CASSPMDGGGYTF.

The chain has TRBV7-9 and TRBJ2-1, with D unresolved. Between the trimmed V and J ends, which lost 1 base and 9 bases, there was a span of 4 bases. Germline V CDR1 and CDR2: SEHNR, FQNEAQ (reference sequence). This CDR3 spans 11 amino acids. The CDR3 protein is CASSLEGEQFF. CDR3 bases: TGTGCCAGCAGCTTAGAGGGTGAGCAGTTCTTC.

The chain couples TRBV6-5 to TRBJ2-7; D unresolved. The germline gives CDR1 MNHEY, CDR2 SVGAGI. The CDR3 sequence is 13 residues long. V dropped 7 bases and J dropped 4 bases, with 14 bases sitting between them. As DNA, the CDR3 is TGTGCCAGCAAGGATTCGGCCGAGTACGAGCAGTACTTC. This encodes CASKDSAEYEQYF.

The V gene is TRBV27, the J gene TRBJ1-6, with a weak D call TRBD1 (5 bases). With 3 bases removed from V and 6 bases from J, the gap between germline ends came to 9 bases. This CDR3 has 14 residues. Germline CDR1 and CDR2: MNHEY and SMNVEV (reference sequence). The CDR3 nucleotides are TGTGCCAGCAGTTTCGGGACGCCTAATTCACCCCTCCACTTT. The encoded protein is CASSFGTPNSPLHF.

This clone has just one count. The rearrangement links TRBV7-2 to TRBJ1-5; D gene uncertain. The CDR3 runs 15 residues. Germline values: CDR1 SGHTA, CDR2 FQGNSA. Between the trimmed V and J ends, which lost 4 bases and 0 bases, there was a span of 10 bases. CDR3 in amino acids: CASSSHSNSNQPQHF. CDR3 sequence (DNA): TGTGCCAGCAGCTCCCATTCGAATAGCAATCAGCCCCAGCATTTT.

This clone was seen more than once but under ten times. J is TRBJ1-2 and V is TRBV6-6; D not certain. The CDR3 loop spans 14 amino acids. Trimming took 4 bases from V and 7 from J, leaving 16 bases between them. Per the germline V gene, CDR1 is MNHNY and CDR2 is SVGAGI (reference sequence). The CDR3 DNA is TGTGCCAGCAGTTCCCAGGAAGTCGGATCTGGCTACACCTTC. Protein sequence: CASSSQEVGSGYTF.

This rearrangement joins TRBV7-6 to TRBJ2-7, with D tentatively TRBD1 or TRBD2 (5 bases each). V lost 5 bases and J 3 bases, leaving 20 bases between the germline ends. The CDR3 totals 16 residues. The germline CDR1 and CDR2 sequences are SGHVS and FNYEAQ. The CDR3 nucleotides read TGTGCCAGCAGCCCAGCCACAGGTCGAGGGAACTACGAGCAGTACTTC. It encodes CASSPATGRGNYEQYF.

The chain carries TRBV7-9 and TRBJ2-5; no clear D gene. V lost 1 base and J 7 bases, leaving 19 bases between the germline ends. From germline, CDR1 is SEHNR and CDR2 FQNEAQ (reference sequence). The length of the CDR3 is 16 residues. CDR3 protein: CASSLVVGSGSGTQYF. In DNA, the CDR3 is TGTGCCAGCAGCTTAGTGGTCGGATCCGGTTCGGGGACCCAGTACTTC.

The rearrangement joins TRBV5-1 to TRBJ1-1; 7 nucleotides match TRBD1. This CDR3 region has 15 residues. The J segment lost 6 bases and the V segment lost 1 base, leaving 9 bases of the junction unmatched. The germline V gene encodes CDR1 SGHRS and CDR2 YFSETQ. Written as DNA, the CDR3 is TGCGCCAGCAGCTTGACGATTGGGACAGTGGCTGAAGCTTTCTTT. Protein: CASSLTIGTVAEAFF.

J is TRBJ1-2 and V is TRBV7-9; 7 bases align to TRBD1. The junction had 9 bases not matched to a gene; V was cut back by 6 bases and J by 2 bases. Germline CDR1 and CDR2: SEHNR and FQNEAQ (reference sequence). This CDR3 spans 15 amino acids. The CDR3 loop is CASRVAGGINYGYTF. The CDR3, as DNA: TGTGCCAGCAGGGTGGCAGGGGGAATCAACTATGGCTACACCTTC.

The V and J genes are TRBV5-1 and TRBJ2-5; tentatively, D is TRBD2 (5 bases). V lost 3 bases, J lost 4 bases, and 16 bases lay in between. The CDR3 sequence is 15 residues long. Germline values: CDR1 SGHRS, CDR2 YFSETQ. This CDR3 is CASSSTSGVTETQYF. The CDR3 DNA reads TGCGCCAGCAGCTCTACTAGTGGGGTGACAGAGACCCAGTACTTC.

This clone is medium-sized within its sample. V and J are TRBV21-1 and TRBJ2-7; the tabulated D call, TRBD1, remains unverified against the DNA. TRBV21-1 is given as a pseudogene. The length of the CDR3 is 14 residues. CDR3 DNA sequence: TGTGCCAGCAGCAAAGAAGGGGCAGGGTACGAGCAGTACTTC. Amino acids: CASSKEGAGYEQYF.

CDR3 residues: CASSDGTSVETQYF. DNA of the CDR3: TGTGCCAGCAGCGACGGGACTAGCGTGGAGACCCAGTACTTC. The rearrangement uses TRBV9 and TRBJ2-5; 10 nucleotides match TRBD2. Germline CDR1 and CDR2: SGDLS and YYNGEE. V shed 3 bases, J shed 5 bases, and the junction held 4 bases outside the gene matches. This CDR3 comprises 14 residues. The complete variable domain, with remaining parts taken from reference TRBV9 and TRBJ2-5, reads DSGVTQTPKHLITATGQRVTLRCSPRSGDLSVYWYQQSLDQGLQFLIQYYNGEERAKGNILERFSAQQFPDLHSELNLSSLELGDSALYFCASSDGTSVETQYFGPGTRLLVL.

For the CDR3, the DNA is TGTGCCATCATAAGGGAGGGGAAGAACACTGAAGCTTTCTTT. It yields the protein CAIIREGKNTEAFF. The chain uses TRBV21-1 and TRBJ1-1. TRBV21-1 is flagged as a pseudogene. The CDR3 length is 14 residues.

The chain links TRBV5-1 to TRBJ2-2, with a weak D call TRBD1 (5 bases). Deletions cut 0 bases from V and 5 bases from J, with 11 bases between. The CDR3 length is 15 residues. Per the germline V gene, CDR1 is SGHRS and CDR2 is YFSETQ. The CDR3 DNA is TGCGCCAGCAGCTTGGGACAGTTAACGACCGGGGAGCTGTTTTTT. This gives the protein CASSLGQLTTGELFF.

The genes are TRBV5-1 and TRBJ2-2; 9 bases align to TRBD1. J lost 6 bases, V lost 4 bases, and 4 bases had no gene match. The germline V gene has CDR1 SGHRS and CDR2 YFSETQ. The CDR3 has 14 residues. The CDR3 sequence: CASSPQGAAGELFF. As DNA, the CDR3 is TGCGCCAGCAGCCCACAGGGGGCCGCCGGGGAGCTGTTTTTT.

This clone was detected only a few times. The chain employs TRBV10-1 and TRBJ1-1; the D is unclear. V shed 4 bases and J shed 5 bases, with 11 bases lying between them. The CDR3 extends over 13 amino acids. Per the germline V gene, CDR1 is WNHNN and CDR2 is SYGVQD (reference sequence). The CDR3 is CASSAKLGTEAFF. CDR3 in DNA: TGCGCCAGCAGTGCTAAGCTCGGGACTGAAGCTTTCTTT.

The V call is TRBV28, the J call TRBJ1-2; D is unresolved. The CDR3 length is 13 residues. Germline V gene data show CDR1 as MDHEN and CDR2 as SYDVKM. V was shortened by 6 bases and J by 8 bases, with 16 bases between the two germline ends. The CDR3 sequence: CASSPAGIGGYTF. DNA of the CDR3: TGTGCCAGCAGCCCCGCGGGCATAGGGGGCTACACCTTC.

The CDR3 nucleotides are TGTGCCAGCAGTGTCGAATCAGGGGACCCGCCAAGTGGAGCTTTCTTT. It encodes CASSVESGDPPSGAFF. The chain recombines TRBV6-1 with TRBJ1-1, with a weak D call TRBD1 (6 bases). The CDR3 loop spans 16 amino acids. The V end lost 4 bases, the J end lost 10 bases, and 25 bases lay between the germline ends. CDR1 is MNHNS, CDR2 SASEGT, per germline.